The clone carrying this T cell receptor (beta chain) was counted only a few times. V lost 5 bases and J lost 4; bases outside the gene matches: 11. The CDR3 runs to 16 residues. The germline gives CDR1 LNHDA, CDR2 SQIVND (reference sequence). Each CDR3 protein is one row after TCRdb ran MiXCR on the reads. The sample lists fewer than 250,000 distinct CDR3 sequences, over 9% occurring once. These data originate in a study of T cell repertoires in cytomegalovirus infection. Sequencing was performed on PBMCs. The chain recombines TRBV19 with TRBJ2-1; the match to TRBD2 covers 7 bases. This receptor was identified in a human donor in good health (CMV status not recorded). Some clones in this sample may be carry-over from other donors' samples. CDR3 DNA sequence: TGTGCCAGTAGTTTTAGCGGGTCGACGGTATACAATGAGCAGTTCTTC. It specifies CASSFSGSTVYNEQFF.